This T cell receptor (beta chain) was captured in a study of blood T cell repertoires in COVID-19 (dated by TCRdb to 2018 to 2020). The study in broad terms: Collaborator samples came from the United States, Italy and Spain and covered acute and convalescent phases of COVID-19. The material from the prospective study consisted of cDNA or gDNA derived from T cells, B-cell-depleted T cells, or PBMCs. Subjects who had been exposed to COVID-19, were actively infected with it, or had recovered from it provided the deeply sampled blood TCRbeta repertoires that made up the dataset. The repertoires were released in a freely available public database intended as a resource for research on the immune response to SARS-CoV-2. Samples were obtained from the ongoing ImmuneRACE study (first 160 participants) and from about 1,300 subjects provided by 6 global collaborators. A de-identified subject ID, COVID-19 status, age in years and sex were almost always included in the sample metadata. Where HLA class I and class II types were available, the types were taken from metadata supplied by the sample provider, not from assay-based typing.

The collaborating institutions used their own protocols to collect whole blood in K2EDTA tubes. For TCRbeta analysis, collaborators shipped samples as frozen whole blood, isolated PBMCs, or DNA extracted from either of those sample types. TCRbeta CDR3 regions were amplified from genomic DNA using the immunoSEQ Assay, a bias-controlled multiplex PCR. As for the original processing: The number of nucleated cells in each sample was estimated by amplification of reference gene primers within the assay. To quantify the absolute abundance of each unique TCRbeta CDR3 rearrangement, sequence reads were collapsed and filtered. Productive Simpson clonality was computed per sample as the square root of Simpson's diversity index over productive rearrangements. TCRdb re-hosts the immuneACCESS table, in-frame sequences only. Its copies lack some clones; in the studies checked, an unresolved V gene accounts for under half of them, and the cause for the rest is not known. V and J calls and clone size are as listed in that table; D and trimming were resolved from the DNA. The sample includes 150,000 to 200,000 clones, with roughly 80% observed a single time. The leading ten clones occupy under 5.5% of the sample.

In the germline V gene (reference sequence), CDR1 corresponds to SEHNR and CDR2 to FQNEAQ. V is reduced by 3 bases and J by 2 bases, leaving a spacing of 12 bases between them. There are 15 amino acids in the CDR3, from cysteine to phenylalanine inclusive. The kept DNA is CDR3 alone, 45 bases in frame from the first base. The study at large found these results: The amount of clinical and demographic metadata varied by source and participant and was provided uncurated.

This clone was detected only once. Its antigen remains unidentified. One base away there is no much larger clone; base qualities are not given. This TCR came from a woman aged 25-40 years with acute or convalescent COVID-19. The specimen sequenced was peripheral blood. The chain joins TRBV7-9 to TRBJ2-3; a weak D assignment points to TRBD2 (6 bases agree). The CDR3 reads as follows: CASSFSGRITDTQYF. DNA sequence: TGTGCCAGCAGCTTCTCAGGGAGGATCACAGATACGCAGTATTTT.